This record looks at one TCR beta chain sequence and its context. This specimen comes from a study of technical replicates of blood from a handful of donors. Produced via immunoSEQ multiplex PCR; TCRdb's table is partial and in-frame only. The data contain 80,000 to 85,000 clones, 89% of them singletons. Germline V gene lookup returns CDR1 SGHTA and CDR2 FQGTGA. The CDR3 consists of 16 residues. The V and J ends lost 5 bases and 0 bases respectively, with 15 bases between them. This TCR came from a human donor in good health. The genes are TRBV7-3 and TRBJ2-3; tentatively, D is TRBD1 (6 bases). Sequencing was carried out using T cells isolated from PBMCs. The CDR3 protein is CASSPTGTHSTDTQYF. The CDR3 nucleotides are TGTGCCAGCAGCCCGACCGGGACACATAGCACAGATACGCAGTATTTT.